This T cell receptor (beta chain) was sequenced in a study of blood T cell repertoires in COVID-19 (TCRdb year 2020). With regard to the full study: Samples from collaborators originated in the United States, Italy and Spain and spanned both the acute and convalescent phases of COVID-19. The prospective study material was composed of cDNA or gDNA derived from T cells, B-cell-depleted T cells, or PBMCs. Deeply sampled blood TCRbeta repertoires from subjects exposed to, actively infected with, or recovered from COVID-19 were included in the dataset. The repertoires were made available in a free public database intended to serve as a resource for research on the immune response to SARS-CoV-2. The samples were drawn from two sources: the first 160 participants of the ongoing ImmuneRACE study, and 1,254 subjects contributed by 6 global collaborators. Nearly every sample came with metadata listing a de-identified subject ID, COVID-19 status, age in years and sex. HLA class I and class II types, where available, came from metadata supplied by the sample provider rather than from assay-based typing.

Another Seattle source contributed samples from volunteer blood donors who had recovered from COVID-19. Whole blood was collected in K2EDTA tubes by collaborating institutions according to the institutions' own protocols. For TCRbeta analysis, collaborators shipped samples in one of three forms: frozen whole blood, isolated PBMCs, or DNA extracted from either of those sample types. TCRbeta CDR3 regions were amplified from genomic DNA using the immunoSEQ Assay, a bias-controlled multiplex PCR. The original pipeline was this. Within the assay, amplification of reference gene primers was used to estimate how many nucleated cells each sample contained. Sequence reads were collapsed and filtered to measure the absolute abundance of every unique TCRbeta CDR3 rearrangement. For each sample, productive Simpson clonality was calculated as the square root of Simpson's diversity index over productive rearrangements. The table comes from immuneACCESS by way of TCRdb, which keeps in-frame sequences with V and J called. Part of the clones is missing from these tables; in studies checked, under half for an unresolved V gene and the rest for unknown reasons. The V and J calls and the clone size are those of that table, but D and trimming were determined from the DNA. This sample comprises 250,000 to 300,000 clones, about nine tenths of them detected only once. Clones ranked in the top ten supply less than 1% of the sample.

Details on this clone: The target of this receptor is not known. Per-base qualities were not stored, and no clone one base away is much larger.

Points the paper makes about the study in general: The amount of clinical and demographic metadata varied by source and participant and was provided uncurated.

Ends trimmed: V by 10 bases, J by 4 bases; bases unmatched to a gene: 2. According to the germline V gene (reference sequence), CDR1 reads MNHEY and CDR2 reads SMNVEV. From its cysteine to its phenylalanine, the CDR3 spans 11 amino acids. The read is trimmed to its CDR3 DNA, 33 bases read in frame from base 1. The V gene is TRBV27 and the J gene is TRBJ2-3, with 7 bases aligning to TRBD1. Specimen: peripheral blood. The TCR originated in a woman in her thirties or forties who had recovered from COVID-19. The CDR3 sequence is CATTGADTQYF. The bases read TGTGCCACAACAGGGGCAGATACGCAGTATTTT.